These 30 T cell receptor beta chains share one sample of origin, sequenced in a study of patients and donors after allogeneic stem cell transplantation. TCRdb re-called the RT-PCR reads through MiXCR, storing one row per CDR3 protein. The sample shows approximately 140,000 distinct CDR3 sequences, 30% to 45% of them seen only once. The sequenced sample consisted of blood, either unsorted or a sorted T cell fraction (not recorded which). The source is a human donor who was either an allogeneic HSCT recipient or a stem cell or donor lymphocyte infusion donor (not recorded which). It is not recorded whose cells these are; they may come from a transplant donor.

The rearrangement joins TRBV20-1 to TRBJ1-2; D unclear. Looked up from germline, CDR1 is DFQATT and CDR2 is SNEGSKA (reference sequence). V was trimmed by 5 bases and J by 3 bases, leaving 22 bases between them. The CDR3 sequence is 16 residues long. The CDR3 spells CSAGGPQGPTYYGYTF. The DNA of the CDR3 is TGCAGTGCTGGCGGTCCACAAGGCCCCACTTACTATGGCTACACCTTC.

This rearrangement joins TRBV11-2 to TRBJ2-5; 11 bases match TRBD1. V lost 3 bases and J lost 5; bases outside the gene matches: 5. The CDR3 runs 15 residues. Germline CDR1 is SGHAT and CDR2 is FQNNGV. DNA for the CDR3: TGTGCCAGCAGCTTCGGACAGGGGGCCCTCGAGACCCAGTACTTC. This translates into CASSFGQGALETQYF. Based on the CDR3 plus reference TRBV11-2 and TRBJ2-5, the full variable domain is EAGVAQSPRYKIIEKRQSVAFWCNPISGHATLYWYQQILGQGPKLLIQFQNNGVVDDSQLPKDRFSAERLKGVDSTLKIQPAKLEDSAVYLCASSFGQGALETQYFGPGTRLLVL.

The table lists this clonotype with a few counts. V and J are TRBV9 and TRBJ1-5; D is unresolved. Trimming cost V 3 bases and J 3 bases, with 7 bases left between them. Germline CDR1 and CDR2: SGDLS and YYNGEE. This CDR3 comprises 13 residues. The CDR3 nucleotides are TGTGCCAGCAGCGCGGACTTCAATCAGCCCCAGCATTTT. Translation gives CASSADFNQPQHF.

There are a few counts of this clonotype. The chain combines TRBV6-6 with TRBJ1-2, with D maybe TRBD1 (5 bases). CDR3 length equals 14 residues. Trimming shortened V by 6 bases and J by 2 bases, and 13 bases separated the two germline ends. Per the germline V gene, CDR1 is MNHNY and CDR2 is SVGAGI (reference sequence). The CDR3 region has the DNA TGTGCCAGCAGCTCCAGGGCCAGGAACTATGGCTACACCTTC. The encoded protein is CASSSRARNYGYTF.

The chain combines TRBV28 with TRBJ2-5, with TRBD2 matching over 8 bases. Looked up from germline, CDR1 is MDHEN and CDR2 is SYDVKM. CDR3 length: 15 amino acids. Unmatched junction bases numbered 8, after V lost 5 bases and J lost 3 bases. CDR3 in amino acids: CASSTLRGGKETQYF. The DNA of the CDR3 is TGTGCCAGCAGTACCTTACGCGGGGGGAAAGAGACCCAGTACTTC.

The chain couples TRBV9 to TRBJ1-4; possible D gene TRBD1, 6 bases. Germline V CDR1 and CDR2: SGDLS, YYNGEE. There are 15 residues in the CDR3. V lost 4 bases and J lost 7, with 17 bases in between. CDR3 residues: CASSPGAQGIEKLFF. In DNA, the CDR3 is TGTGCCAGCAGCCCAGGGGCACAGGGAATTGAAAAACTGTTTTTT. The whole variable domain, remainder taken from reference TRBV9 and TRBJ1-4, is DSGVTQTPKHLITATGQRVTLRCSPRSGDLSVYWYQQSLDQGLQFLIQYYNGEERAKGNILERFSAQQFPDLHSELNLSSLELGDSALYFCASSPGAQGIEKLFFGSGTQLSVL.

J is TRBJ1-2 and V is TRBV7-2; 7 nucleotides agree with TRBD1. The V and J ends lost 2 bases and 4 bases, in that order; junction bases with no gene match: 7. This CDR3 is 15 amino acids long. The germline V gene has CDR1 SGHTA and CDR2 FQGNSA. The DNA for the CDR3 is TGTGCCAGCAGCTTATCGGACAGGTCCCCCTATGGCTACACCTTC. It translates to CASSLSDRSPYGYTF.

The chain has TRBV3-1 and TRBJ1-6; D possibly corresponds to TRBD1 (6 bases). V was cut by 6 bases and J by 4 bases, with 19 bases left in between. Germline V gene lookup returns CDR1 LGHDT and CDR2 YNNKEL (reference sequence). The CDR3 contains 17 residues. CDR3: CASRSWSDRQYNSPLHF. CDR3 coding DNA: TGTGCCAGCAGGTCATGGAGCGACAGGCAGTATAATTCACCCCTCCACTTT.

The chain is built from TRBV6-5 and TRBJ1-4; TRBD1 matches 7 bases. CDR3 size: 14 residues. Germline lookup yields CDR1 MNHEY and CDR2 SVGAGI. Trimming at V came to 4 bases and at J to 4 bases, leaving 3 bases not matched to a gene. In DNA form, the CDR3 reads TGTGCCAGCAGTTCGGACAGGATTAATGAAAAACTGTTTTTT. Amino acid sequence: CASSSDRINEKLFF.

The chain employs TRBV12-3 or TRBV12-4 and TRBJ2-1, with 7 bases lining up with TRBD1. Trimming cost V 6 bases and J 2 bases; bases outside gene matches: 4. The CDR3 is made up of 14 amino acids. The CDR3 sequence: CASSWDSTYNEQFF. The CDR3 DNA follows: TGTGCCAGCAGCTGGGACAGTACCTACAATGAGCAGTTCTTC.

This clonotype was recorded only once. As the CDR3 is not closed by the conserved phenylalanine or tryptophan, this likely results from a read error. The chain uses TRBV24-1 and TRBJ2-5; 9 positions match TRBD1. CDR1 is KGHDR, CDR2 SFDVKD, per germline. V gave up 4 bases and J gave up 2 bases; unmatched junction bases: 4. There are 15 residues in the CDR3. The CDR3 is CATSEPGQGQETQYY. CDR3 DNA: TGTGCCACCAGTGAACCCGGACAGGGGCAAGAGACCCAGTACTAC.

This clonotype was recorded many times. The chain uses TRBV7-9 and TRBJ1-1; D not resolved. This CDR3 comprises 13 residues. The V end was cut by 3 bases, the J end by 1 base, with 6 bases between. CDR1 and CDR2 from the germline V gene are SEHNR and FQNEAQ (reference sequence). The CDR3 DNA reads TGTGCCAGCAGCTTTTCAGAGAACACTGAAGCTTTCTTT. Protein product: CASSFSENTEAFF. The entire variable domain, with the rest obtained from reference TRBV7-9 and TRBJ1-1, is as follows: DTGVSQNPRHKITKRGQNVTFRCDPISEHNRLYWYRQTLGQGPEFLTYFQNEAQLEKSRLLSDRFSAERPKGSFSTLEIQRTEQGDSAMYLCASSFSENTEAFFGQGTRLTVV.

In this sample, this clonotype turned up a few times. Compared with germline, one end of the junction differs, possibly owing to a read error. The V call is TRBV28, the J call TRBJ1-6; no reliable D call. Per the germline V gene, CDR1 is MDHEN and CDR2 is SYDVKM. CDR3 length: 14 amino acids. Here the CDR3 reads CASTLRIYDSPLHF. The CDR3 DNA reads TGTGCCAGCACTTTAAGGATTTACGATTCACCCCTCCACTTT.

The CDR3 DNA reads TGCGCCAGCACCCTAACCTCGGACAGAGAAGCTTTCTTT. Protein product: CASTLTSDREAFF. The chain carries TRBV5-1 and TRBJ1-1; D possibly corresponds to TRBD1 (6 bases). Germline values: CDR1 SGHRS, CDR2 YFSETQ. CDR3 length: 13 amino acids. The V end was cut by 6 bases, the J end by 8 bases, with 17 bases between.

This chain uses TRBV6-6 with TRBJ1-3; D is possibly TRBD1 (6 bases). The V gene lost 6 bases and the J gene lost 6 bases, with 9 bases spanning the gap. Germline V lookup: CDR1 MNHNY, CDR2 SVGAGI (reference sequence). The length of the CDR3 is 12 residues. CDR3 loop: CASRDSLNTIYF. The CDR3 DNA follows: TGTGCCAGCAGGGACAGTCTAAACACCATATATTTT.

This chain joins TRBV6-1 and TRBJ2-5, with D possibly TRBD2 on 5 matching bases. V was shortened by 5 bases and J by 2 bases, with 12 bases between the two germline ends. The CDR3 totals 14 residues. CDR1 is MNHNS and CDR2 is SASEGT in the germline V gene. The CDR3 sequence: CASSPTDLQETQYF. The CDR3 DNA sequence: TGTGCCAGCAGTCCTACGGACTTACAAGAGACCCAGTACTTC.

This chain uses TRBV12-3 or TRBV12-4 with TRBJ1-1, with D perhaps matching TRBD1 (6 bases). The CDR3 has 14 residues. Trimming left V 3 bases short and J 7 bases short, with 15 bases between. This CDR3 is CASSLGGVNIEAFF. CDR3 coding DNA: TGTGCCAGCAGTTTGGGGGGCGTAAATATTGAAGCTTTCTTT.

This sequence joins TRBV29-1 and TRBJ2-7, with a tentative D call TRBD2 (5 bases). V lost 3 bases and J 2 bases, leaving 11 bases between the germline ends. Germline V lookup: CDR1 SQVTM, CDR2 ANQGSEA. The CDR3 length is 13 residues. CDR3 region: CSVEATGTYEQYF. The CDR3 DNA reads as TGCAGCGTTGAGGCGACGGGAACCTACGAGCAGTACTTC.

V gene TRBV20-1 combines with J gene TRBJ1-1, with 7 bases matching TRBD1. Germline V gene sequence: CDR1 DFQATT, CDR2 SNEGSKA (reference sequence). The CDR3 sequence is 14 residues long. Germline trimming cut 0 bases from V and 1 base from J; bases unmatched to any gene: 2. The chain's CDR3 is CSAREGDRNTEAFF. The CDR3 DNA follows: TGCAGTGCTAGAGAGGGGGACAGGAACACTGAAGCTTTCTTT.

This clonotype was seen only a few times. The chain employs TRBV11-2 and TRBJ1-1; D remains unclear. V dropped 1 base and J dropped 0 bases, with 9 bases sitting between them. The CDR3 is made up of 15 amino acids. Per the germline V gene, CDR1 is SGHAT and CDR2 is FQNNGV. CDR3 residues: CASSLAANLNTEAFF. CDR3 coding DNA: TGTGCCAGCAGCTTAGCTGCCAACTTGAACACTGAAGCTTTCTTT. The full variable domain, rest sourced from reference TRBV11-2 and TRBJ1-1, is EAGVAQSPRYKIIEKRQSVAFWCNPISGHATLYWYQQILGQGPKLLIQFQNNGVVDDSQLPKDRFSAERLKGVDSTLKIQPAKLEDSAVYLCASSLAANLNTEAFFGQGTRLTVV.

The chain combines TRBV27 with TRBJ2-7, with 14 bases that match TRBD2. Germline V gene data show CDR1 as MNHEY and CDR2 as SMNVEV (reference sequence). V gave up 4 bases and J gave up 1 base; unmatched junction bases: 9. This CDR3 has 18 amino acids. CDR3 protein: CASSSRTSGGPSSYEQYF. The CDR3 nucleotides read TGTGCCAGCAGTTCGCGGACTAGCGGGGGGCCCTCTTCCTACGAGCAGTACTTC.

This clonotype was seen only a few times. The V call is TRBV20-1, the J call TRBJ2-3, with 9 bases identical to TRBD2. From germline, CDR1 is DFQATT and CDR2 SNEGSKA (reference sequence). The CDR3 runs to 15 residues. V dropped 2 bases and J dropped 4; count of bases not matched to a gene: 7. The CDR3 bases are TGCAGTGCTAGATGGTTAGCGGGGGTTTCAGATACGCAGTATTTT. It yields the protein CSARWLAGVSDTQYF.

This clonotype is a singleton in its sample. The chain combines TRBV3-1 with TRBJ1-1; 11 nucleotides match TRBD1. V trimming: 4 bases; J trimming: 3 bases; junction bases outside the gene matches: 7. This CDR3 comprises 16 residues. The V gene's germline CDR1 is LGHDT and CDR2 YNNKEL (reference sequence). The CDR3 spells CASSRGTGGPHTEAFF. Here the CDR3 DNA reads TGTGCCAGCAGCCGCGGGACAGGGGGTCCCCACACTGAAGCTTTCTTT.

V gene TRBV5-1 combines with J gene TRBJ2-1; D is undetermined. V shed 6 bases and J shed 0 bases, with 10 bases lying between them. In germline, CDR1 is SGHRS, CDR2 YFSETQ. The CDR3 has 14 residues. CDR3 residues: CASNWRSSYNEQFF. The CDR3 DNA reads TGCGCCAGCAATTGGCGAAGCTCCTACAATGAGCAGTTCTTC. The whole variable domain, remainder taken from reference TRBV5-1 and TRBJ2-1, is KAGVTQTPRYLIKTRGQQVTLSCSPISGHRSVSWYQQTPGQGLQFLFEYFSETQRNKGNFPGRFSGRQFSNSRSEMNVSTLELGDSALYLCASNWRSSYNEQFFGPGTRLTVL.

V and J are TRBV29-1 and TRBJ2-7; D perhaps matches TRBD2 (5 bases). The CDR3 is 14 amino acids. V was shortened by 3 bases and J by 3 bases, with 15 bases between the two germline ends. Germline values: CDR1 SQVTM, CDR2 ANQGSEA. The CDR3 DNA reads TGCAGCGTTGAGGGAGACATCGAATTCTACGAGCAGTACGTC. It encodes CSVEGDIEFYEQYV.

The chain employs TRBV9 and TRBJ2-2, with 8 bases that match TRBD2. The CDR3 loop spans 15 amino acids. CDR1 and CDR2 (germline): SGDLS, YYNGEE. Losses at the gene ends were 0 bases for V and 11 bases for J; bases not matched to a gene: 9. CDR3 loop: CASSVDGLAKGELFF. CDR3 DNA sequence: TGTGCCAGCAGCGTAGACGGACTAGCAAAAGGCGAGCTGTTTTTT.

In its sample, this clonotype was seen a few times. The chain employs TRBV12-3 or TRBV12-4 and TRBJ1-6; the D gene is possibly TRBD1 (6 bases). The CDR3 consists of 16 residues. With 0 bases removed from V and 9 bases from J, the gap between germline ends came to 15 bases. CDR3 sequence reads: CASSLAGMGGFSPLHF. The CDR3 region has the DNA TGTGCCAGCAGTTTAGCGGGAATGGGGGGCTTTTCACCCCTCCACTTT.

The CDR3: CASSDPGTENEKLFF. Here the CDR3 DNA reads TGTGCCAGCAGCGACCCCGGGACAGAGAATGAAAAACTGTTTTTT. The chain links TRBV9 to TRBJ1-4, with 7 bases lining up with TRBD1. Germline CDR1 is SGDLS and CDR2 is YYNGEE. V shed 3 bases and J 5 bases; nucleotides not matched to a gene: 7. CDR3 length: 15 amino acids. Full variable domain (outside the CDR3, taken from reference TRBV9 and TRBJ1-4): DSGVTQTPKHLITATGQRVTLRCSPRSGDLSVYWYQQSLDQGLQFLIQYYNGEERAKGNILERFSAQQFPDLHSELNLSSLELGDSALYFCASSDPGTENEKLFFGSGTQLSVL.

The CDR3, as DNA: TGTGCCAGCAGTTTGGAACAGGGTCGGTATGGCTACACCTTC. Translated, it gives CASSLEQGRYGYTF. The V gene is TRBV27, the J gene TRBJ1-2; a weak D match, TRBD1 (6 bases). This CDR3 spans 14 amino acids. Deletions cut 3 bases from V and 5 bases from J, with 13 bases between. From germline, CDR1 is MNHEY and CDR2 SMNVEV (reference sequence).

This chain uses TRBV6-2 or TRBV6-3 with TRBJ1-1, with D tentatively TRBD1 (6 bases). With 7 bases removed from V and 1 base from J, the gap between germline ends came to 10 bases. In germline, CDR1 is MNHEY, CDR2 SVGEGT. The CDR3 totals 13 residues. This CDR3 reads CASIRDTNTEAFF. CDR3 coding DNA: TGTGCCAGCATCAGGGACACGAACACTGAAGCTTTCTTT.